The clone carrying this T cell receptor (beta chain) was counted many times. No antigen is known for it. At the time of active disease, bone marrow was collected from every patient. Molecular barcoded adaptors covering alpha/delta and beta/gamma chains were used on roughly 370 ng RNA. One entry per CDR3 protein, called by TCRdb with MiXCR from the reads. The profile shows fewer than 90,000 distinct CDR3 sequences, 9% to 15% of them singletons. The sample comes from a study of read filtering for tumor transcriptome and immune sequencing. Study-level points and caveats: Without single-read clonotypes, shared clonotype proportions correlated more between IR-seq and RNA-seq.

The CDR3 has 16 residues. Per germline, CDR1 SGHTA and CDR2 FQGTGA. V lost 1 base and J lost 6; bases outside the gene matches: 8. Sequenced: a population of CD138-negative cells sorted from bone marrow. J is TRBJ2-1 and V is TRBV7-3; 8 bases fit TRBD2. The TCR sequence derives from a donor aged 40 or older with multiple myeloma. The CDR3 protein is CASSLRSGSSINEQFF. In nucleotides, the CDR3 is TGTGCCAGCAGCTTAAGAAGCGGGAGTAGTATCAATGAGCAGTTCTTC.